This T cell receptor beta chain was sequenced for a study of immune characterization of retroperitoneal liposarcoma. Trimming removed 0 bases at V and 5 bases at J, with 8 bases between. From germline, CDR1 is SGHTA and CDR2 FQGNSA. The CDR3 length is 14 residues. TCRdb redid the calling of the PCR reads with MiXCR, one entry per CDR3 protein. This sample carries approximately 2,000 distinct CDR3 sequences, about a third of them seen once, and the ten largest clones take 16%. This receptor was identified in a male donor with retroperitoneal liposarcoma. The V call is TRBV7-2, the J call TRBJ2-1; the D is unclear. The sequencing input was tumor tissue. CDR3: CASSLAHRNNEQFF. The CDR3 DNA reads TGTGCCAGCAGCTTAGCCCATAGGAACAATGAGCAGTTCTTC.